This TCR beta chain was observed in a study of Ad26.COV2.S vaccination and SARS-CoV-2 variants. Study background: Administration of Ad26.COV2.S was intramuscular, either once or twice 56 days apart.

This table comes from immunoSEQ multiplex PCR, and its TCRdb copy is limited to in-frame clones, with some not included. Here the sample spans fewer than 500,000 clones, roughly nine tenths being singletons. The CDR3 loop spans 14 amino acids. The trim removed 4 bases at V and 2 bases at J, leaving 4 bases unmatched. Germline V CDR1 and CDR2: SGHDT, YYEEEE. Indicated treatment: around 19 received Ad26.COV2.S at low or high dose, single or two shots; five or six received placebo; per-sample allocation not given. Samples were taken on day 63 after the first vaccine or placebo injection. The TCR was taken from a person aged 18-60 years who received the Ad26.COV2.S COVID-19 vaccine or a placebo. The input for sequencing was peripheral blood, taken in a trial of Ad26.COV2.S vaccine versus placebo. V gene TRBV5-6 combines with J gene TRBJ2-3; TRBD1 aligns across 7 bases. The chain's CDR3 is CASSQGQFTDTQYF. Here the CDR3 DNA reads TGTGCCAGCAGCCAGGGACAGTTCACAGATACGCAGTATTTT.